The entry that follows covers one TCR beta chain sequence. This receptor's antigen is unknown. There are no base qualities to consult, and no much larger clone falls within one base. The sample's treatment or condition, from its label and the paper: in vitro stimulation with specific CMV peptide epitopes to enrich CMV-specific T cells. This entry belongs to a study of T cell repertoires in cytomegalovirus infection (dated by TCRdb to the late 2010s). Study-wide context: The peptide stimulations were aimed at well-studied HLA-B-restricted epitopes as well as recently identified HLA-C-restricted CMV epitopes, whose presentation resists viral immunomodulation. Donor HLA type was relevant to the analysis, because carriage of CMV infection together with the matching HLA type was indicated by public TCR beta signatures. General conclusions and limits of the study: The ex vivo response was dominated by HLA-C-restricted CMV-specific TCR beta clonotypes, and the single most frequent clonotype in two of eight donors was supplied by these HLA-C-restricted clonotypes. In both this cohort and an independent roughly 330-donor cohort, the cumulative frequency of public TCR beta family members distinguished carriers of CMV infection plus the relevant HLA type.

Trimmed from V: 11 bases; trimmed from J: 4 bases; junction bases lacking a gene match: 15. Sequences MNHEY (CDR1) and SVGAGI (CDR2) are obtained from the germline V gene. The CDR3 covers 15 residues, taking in both the cysteine and the phenylalanine. Of all the DNA, just the CDR3 is kept, 45 bases in frame from base 1. The sequencer listed for this sample is Illumina HiSeq 1500. The raw public data were reprocessed by TCRdb itself: fastp quality trimming at Q25, MiXCR clonotype calling, in-frame beta chains only. One record per CDR3 amino acid sequence lists the most common genes and DNA. This sample has fewer than 1,000,000 distinct CDR3 sequences in its table, and less than 40% of those were observed once. The biggest ten clones account for 11% to 15% of the sample.

This chain joins TRBV6-5 to TRBJ2-3; the junction holds 7 bases that match TRBD2. The sequence came from a human donor in good health (CMV status not recorded). Some clones in this sample may be carry-over from other donors' samples. Sequencing was performed on cultured CD8+ T cells from PBMCs, taken from culture after CMV antigen stimulation. The sequenced DNA is TGTGCCTCCTCGACTAGATCGGGAGGCCCAGATACGCAGTATTTT. It translates as CASSTRSGGPDTQYF.